This T cell receptor (beta chain) is from a study of T-cell memory formation after mild COVID-19. Whole-study context: Among the donors, TCR clusters were largely specific to each donor.

The CDR3 length is 15 residues. Trimming took 1 base from V and 1 from J, leaving 12 bases between them. Germline V CDR1 and CDR2: DFQATT, SNEGSKA (reference sequence). TCRdb re-derived calls from the 5' RACE reads in MiXCR, one entry per CDR3 protein. In the table there are 100,000 to 150,000 distinct CDR3 sequences, 15% to 20% of which are singletons. This clonotype was counted only a few times. This sequence joins TRBV20-1 and TRBJ2-3; D not certain. The sequenced sample was PBMCs or a T cell subset sorted from them (not recorded which). The TCR originated in a man aged 18 to 30 who had mild COVID-19 (a few samples of this study predate the infection). Cell type and time point are not known. The CDR3 DNA reads as TGCAGTGCTAGAGTTCCGCTGGTGGGCACAGATACGCAGTATTTT. The encoded protein is CSARVPLVGTDTQYF.